Sequencing of this T cell receptor (beta chain) was carried out in a study of blood T cell repertoires in COVID-19. Study background: Whether acute or convalescent, the COVID-19 samples came from the United States, Italy and Spain. From T cells, B-cell-depleted T cells, or PBMCs came the material, which was cDNA or gDNA.

Trimming removed 1 base at V and 9 bases at J, with 13 bases between. This CDR3 comprises 14 residues. Looked up from germline, CDR1 is SGHAT and CDR2 is FQNNGV. How the authors handled the data: Estimation of nucleated cell counts relied on the amplification of reference gene primers. TCRdb's table, derived via immunoSEQ multiplex PCR, lists solely in-frame clones and lacks some. The D gene and trimming were derived from the DNA, and the V and J assignments and clone size from that table. This table has approximately 350,000 clones, roughly 86% appearing once. Those enrolled in Seattle joined during active infection and were followed longitudinally afterward.

This receptor was obtained from a woman between 65 and 79 years old with COVID-19, enrolled during active disease. The sequencing sample was made of peripheral blood. The chain carries TRBV11-2 and TRBJ2-1; D may be TRBD2 (7 bases). CDR3 in amino acids: CASSLVGGAAEQFF. Written as DNA, the CDR3 is TGTGCCAGCAGCTTAGTGGGGGGGGCGGCTGAGCAGTTCTTC.